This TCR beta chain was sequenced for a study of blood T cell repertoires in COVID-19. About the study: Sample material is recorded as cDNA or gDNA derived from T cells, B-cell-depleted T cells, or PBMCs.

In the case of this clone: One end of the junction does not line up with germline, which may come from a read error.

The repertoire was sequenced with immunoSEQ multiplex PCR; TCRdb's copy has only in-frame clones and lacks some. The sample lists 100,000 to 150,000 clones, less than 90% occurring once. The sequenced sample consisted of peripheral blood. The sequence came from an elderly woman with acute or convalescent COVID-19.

The CDR3: CASRIGVLSNQPQHF. For the CDR3, the DNA is TGTGCCAGTAGAATAGGGGTACTAAGCAATCAGCCCCAGCATTTT. V is TRBV19 and J is TRBJ1-5, with D perhaps TRBD1 (5 bases). The CDR3 length is 15 residues. The germline CDR1 and CDR2 sequences are LNHDA and SQIVND (reference sequence).